One TCR beta chain is described in this entry. Its specificity is not known. This specimen comes from a study of cytomegalovirus exposure and HLA in healthy donors. Study results and caveats: Earlier analysis yielded a pattern in which most TCR beta V segments were productive about 90% or about 30% of the time. In a later analysis, approximately 15,000 TCR beta sequences were associated with HLA alleles at 0.05 false discovery rate. Cytomegalovirus-associated TCR beta chains were listed, numbering 150 to 200.

In the PCR, 60 Vbeta and 13 Jbeta primers were used. Measured with immunoSEQ multiplex PCR; TCRdb has only the in-frame clones, and not every one. Among about 120,000 clones, more than 80% were seen once, and the ten largest hold more than 1.5%. V was trimmed by 1 base and J by 2 bases, leaving 5 bases between them. The CDR3 totals 13 residues. Germline CDR1 and CDR2: LNHDA and SQIVND (reference sequence). The specimen sequenced was PBMCs. The genes are TRBV19 and TRBJ2-5; D is unresolved. This TCR derives from a man aged 35-49 years in good health and CMV-seronegative. The CDR3 DNA follows: TGTGCCAGTAGTATAGCCCCACAAGAGACCCAGTACTTC. Translated: CASSIAPQETQYF.